A selection of T cell receptor beta chains follows, all from one sample in a study of cytotoxic CD8 clonotypes in ibrutinib-treated CLL. Sequenced by immunoSEQ multiplex PCR; TCRdb stores in-frame clones only, minus some. The sample yields over 250,000 clones, approximately 76% seen once. The sequences come from PBMCs, collected at disease progression, from a patient treated with ibrutinib. The source of these receptors is a human donor with chronic lymphocytic leukemia. Each CDR3 is given with its conserved first and last residue. Each record gives: J gene, D gene, clone size, V gene, CDR3 protein, CDR3 DNA. The D gene is left open where the match is weak. The size entry is marked missing in some rows and otherwise reads once, few, many or a size class.

j_gene: TRBJ1-4; d_gene: TRBD1; abundance: .; v_gene: TRBV4-3; CDR3aa: CASSTGTALNEKLFF; CDR3nt: TGCGCCAGCAGCACAGGGACAGCCCTTAATGAAAAACTGTTTTTT
j_gene: TRBJ2-5; d_gene: .; abundance: .; v_gene: TRBV7-3; CDR3aa: CASSQPTGGWAQYF; CDR3nt: TGTGCCAGCAGCCAACCGACTGGGGGCTGGGCCCAGTACTTC
j_gene: TRBJ1-5; d_gene: TRBD1; abundance: .; v_gene: TRBV18; CDR3aa: CASSPGTGTNQPQHF; CDR3nt: TGTGCCAGCTCACCCGGGACAGGGACGAATCAGCCCCAGCATTTT
j_gene: TRBJ2-3; d_gene: TRBD2; abundance: once; v_gene: TRBV5-4; CDR3aa: CASSFGGGLTDTQYF; CDR3nt: TGTGCCAGCAGCTTTGGCGGGGGGCTAACAGATACGCAGTATTTT
j_gene: TRBJ2-5; d_gene: .; abundance: .; v_gene: TRBV27; CDR3aa: CATRGGAETQYF; CDR3nt: TGTGCCACCCGCGGGGGCGCAGAGACCCAGTACTTC
j_gene: TRBJ2-5; d_gene: .; abundance: .; v_gene: TRBV6-5; CDR3aa: CASSYMGLGETQYF; CDR3nt: TGTGCCAGCAGTTACATGGGGCTGGGAGAGACCCAGTACTTC
j_gene: TRBJ2-2; d_gene: .; abundance: .; v_gene: TRBV4-2; CDR3aa: CASSQVRGDPNTGELFF; CDR3nt: TGTGCCAGCAGCCAAGTCCGTGGAGATCCGAACACCGGGGAGCTGTTTTTT
j_gene: TRBJ2-7; d_gene: .; abundance: .; v_gene: TRBV11-2; CDR3aa: CASSLDLRFYEQYF; CDR3nt: TGTGCCAGCAGCTTAGATCTACGGTTTTACGAGCAGTACTTC
j_gene: TRBJ2-2; d_gene: TRBD2; abundance: .; v_gene: TRBV5-1; CDR3aa: CASSLTSGNTGELFF; CDR3nt: TGCGCCAGCAGCTTGACTAGCGGAAACACCGGGGAGCTGTTTTTT
j_gene: TRBJ2-7; d_gene: TRBD2; abundance: .; v_gene: TRBV5-1; CDR3aa: CASSPAGLAGAYEQYF; CDR3nt: TGCGCCAGCAGCCCCGCCGGACTAGCGGGAGCCTACGAGCAGTACTTC
j_gene: TRBJ1-2; d_gene: .; abundance: few; v_gene: TRBV6-5; CDR3aa: CASSLGFYGYTF; CDR3nt: TGTGCCAGCAGTTTGGGTTTCTATGGCTACACCTTC
j_gene: TRBJ2-7; d_gene: .; abundance: .; v_gene: TRBV27; CDR3aa: CASSLGRVNEQYF; CDR3nt: TGTGCCAGCAGTTTAGGCAGGGTCAACGAGCAGTACTTC
j_gene: TRBJ2-7; d_gene: TRBD2; abundance: .; v_gene: TRBV4-1; CDR3aa: CASSPGTSGGHYEQYF; CDR3nt: TGCGCCAGCAGCCCCGGGACTAGCGGGGGTCACTACGAGCAGTACTTC
j_gene: TRBJ2-7; d_gene: .; abundance: .; v_gene: TRBV28; CDR3aa: CASSFTTYEQYF; CDR3nt: TGTGCCAGCAGTTTCACCACCTACGAGCAGTACTTC
j_gene: TRBJ1-1; d_gene: .; abundance: many; v_gene: TRBV5-1; CDR3aa: CASSLEGNTEAFF; CDR3nt: TGCGCCAGCAGCTTGGAAGGGAACACTGAAGCTTTCTTT
j_gene: TRBJ1-6; d_gene: .; abundance: .; v_gene: TRBV4-2; CDR3aa: CASSQDMAREFYNSPLHF; CDR3nt: TGTGCCAGCAGCCAAGATATGGCCAGGGAATTTTATAATTCACCCCTCCACTTT
j_gene: TRBJ1-3; d_gene: .; abundance: .; v_gene: TRBV7-8; CDR3aa: CASSSRGSGNTIYF; CDR3nt: TGTGCCAGCAGCTCCAGGGGATCCGGAAACACCATATATTTT
j_gene: TRBJ1-5; d_gene: .; abundance: few; v_gene: TRBV28; CDR3aa: CASSLSGSARNQPQHF; CDR3nt: TGTGCCAGCAGTTTATCCGGCAGCGCTCGGAATCAGCCCCAGCATTTT
j_gene: TRBJ2-1; d_gene: TRBD2; abundance: .; v_gene: TRBV29-1; CDR3aa: CSVGYRLAGRYNEQFF; CDR3nt: TGCAGCGTTGGATATAGACTAGCGGGCCGCTACAATGAGCAGTTCTTC
j_gene: TRBJ2-1; d_gene: .; abundance: .; v_gene: TRBV7-6; CDR3aa: CASSLARSSHTYNEQFF; CDR3nt: TGTGCCAGCAGCTTAGCGCGGAGTTCCCATACTTACAATGAGCAGTTCTTC
j_gene: TRBJ1-2; d_gene: .; abundance: few; v_gene: TRBV20-1; CDR3aa: CSAETFPGYTF; CDR3nt: TGCAGTGCTGAGACGTTCCCGGGCTACACCTTC
j_gene: TRBJ2-2; d_gene: .; abundance: .; v_gene: TRBV11-3; CDR3aa: CASQAGAGAGELFF; CDR3nt: TGTGCCAGCCAGGCGGGGGCCGGCGCCGGGGAGCTGTTTTTT
j_gene: TRBJ2-7; d_gene: TRBD2; abundance: .; v_gene: TRBV19; CDR3aa: CASSTTSGREQYF; CDR3nt: TGTGCCAGTAGCACTACTAGCGGTCGGGAGCAGTACTTC
j_gene: TRBJ2-3; d_gene: TRBD2; abundance: .; v_gene: TRBV5-1; CDR3aa: CASSLVAGGSTDTQYF; CDR3nt: TGCGCCAGCAGCTTGGTGGCGGGGGGCTCCACAGATACGCAGTATTTT
j_gene: TRBJ2-7; d_gene: .; abundance: .; v_gene: TRBV2; CDR3aa: CASRKDRKIYEQYF; CDR3nt: TGTGCCAGCAGAAAGGACAGAAAAATCTACGAGCAGTACTTC
j_gene: TRBJ2-3; d_gene: .; abundance: few; v_gene: TRBV5-4; CDR3aa: CASSLLGVSTDTQYF; CDR3nt: TGTGCCAGCAGCTTGCTGGGGGTAAGCACAGATACGCAGTATTTT
j_gene: TRBJ1-1; d_gene: TRBD1; abundance: .; v_gene: TRBV9; CDR3aa: CASSPRQGTAEAFF; CDR3nt: TGTGCCAGCAGCCCGAGACAGGGGACGGCTGAAGCTTTCTTT
j_gene: TRBJ2-5; d_gene: .; abundance: .; v_gene: TRBV12-5; CDR3aa: CASGSSGTQYF; CDR3nt: TGTGCTAGTGGAAGCTCCGGAACCCAGTACTTC
j_gene: TRBJ1-2; d_gene: .; abundance: few; v_gene: TRBV7-9; CDR3aa: CASSLGSYGYTF; CDR3nt: TGTGCCAGCAGCCTCGGGTCCTATGGCTACACCTTC
j_gene: TRBJ1-2; d_gene: TRBD1; abundance: .; v_gene: TRBV27; CDR3aa: CASSSTTGPYGYTF; CDR3nt: TGTGCCAGCAGTTCCACGACAGGGCCTTATGGCTACACCTTC
j_gene: TRBJ2-1; d_gene: TRBD2; abundance: once; v_gene: TRBV13; CDR3aa: CASSLLVTSGDGEQFF; CDR3nt: TGTGCCAGCAGCTTACTAGTGACTAGCGGGGACGGTGAGCAGTTCTTC
j_gene: TRBJ2-7; d_gene: TRBD2; abundance: .; v_gene: TRBV2; CDR3aa: CASSEQEATRLAGVHEQYF; CDR3nt: TGTGCCAGCAGTGAACAGGAGGCAACTCGGCTAGCGGGAGTCCACGAGCAGTACTTC
j_gene: TRBJ2-7; d_gene: TRBD2; abundance: .; v_gene: TRBV28; CDR3aa: CASSLKEIAGAYEQYF; CDR3nt: TGTGCCAGCAGTCTAAAGGAAATAGCGGGAGCATACGAGCAGTACTTC
j_gene: TRBJ2-2; d_gene: .; abundance: .; v_gene: TRBV5-1; CDR3aa: CASSLSAAGELFF; CDR3nt: TGCGCCAGCAGCTTGTCGGCAGCCGGGGAGCTGTTTTTT
j_gene: TRBJ2-3; d_gene: TRBD2; abundance: .; v_gene: TRBV10-3; CDR3aa: CAILAASTDTQYF; CDR3nt: TGTGCCATCCTAGCGGCTAGCACAGATACGCAGTATTTT
j_gene: TRBJ1-2; d_gene: .; abundance: few; v_gene: TRBV7-2; CDR3aa: CASSPSWESLGYTF; CDR3nt: TGTGCCAGCAGCCCCTCTTGGGAGTCCTTAGGCTACACCTTC
j_gene: TRBJ2-5; d_gene: TRBD2; abundance: .; v_gene: TRBV4-2; CDR3aa: CASSQVSGLARETQYF; CDR3nt: TGTGCCAGCAGCCAAGTGTCGGGACTAGCGCGAGAGACCCAGTACTTC
j_gene: TRBJ2-1; d_gene: TRBD2; abundance: .; v_gene: TRBV6-4; CDR3aa: CASSDSSGSFYNEQFF; CDR3nt: TGTGCCAGCAGTGACTCGAGCGGGAGCTTCTACAATGAGCAGTTCTTC
j_gene: TRBJ1-1; d_gene: .; abundance: few; v_gene: TRBV4-1; CDR3aa: CASSQESGDGNTEAFF; CDR3nt: TGCGCCAGCAGCCAAGAATCGGGGGATGGGAACACTGAAGCTTTCTTT
j_gene: TRBJ2-1; d_gene: .; abundance: .; v_gene: TRBV5-6; CDR3aa: CASSLGPPYNEQFF; CDR3nt: TGTGCCAGCAGCTTGGGGCCGCCCTACAATGAGCAGTTCTTC
j_gene: TRBJ2-3; d_gene: TRBD2; abundance: .; v_gene: TRBV6-6; CDR3aa: CASSQLAVHLF; CDR3nt: TGTGCCAGCAGTCAACTAGCGGTTCACCTTTTT
j_gene: TRBJ1-2; d_gene: .; abundance: few; v_gene: TRBV15; CDR3aa: CATSRDKAPLHGYTF; CDR3nt: TGTGCCACCAGCAGAGATAAGGCACCCCTCCATGGCTACACCTTC
j_gene: TRBJ1-1; d_gene: .; abundance: .; v_gene: TRBV19; CDR3aa: CASSIRGWYTEAFF; CDR3nt: TGTGCCAGTAGTATTCGGGGATGGTACACTGAAGCTTTCTTT
j_gene: TRBJ1-6; d_gene: .; abundance: .; v_gene: TRBV10-3; CDR3aa: CATDPSGTSNSPLHF; CDR3nt: TGTGCCACCGATCCGAGTGGGACATCAAATTCACCCCTCCACTTT
j_gene: TRBJ2-1; d_gene: .; abundance: .; v_gene: TRBV28; CDR3aa: CARNRGCRRDTIYNEQFF; CDR3nt: TGTGCCAGAAACAGAGGTTGTCGGCGGGACACGATCTACAATGAGCAGTTCTTC
j_gene: TRBJ2-2; d_gene: TRBD2; abundance: .; v_gene: TRBV7-2; CDR3aa: CASSLASSGRVLAGELFF; CDR3nt: TGTGCCAGCAGCTTAGCATCGAGCGGGAGGGTCCTCGCCGGGGAGCTGTTTTTT
j_gene: TRBJ2-1; d_gene: TRBD2; abundance: .; v_gene: TRBV13; CDR3aa: CASSPGLALHNEQFF; CDR3nt: TGTGCCAGCAGCCCGGGACTAGCGTTACACAATGAGCAGTTCTTC
j_gene: TRBJ2-7; d_gene: .; abundance: once; v_gene: TRBV18; CDR3aa: CASSRSAKAYEQYF; CDR3nt: TGTGCCAGCTCAAGGTCAGCAAAGGCCTACGAGCAGTACTTC
j_gene: TRBJ2-5; d_gene: TRBD1; abundance: .; v_gene: TRBV2; CDR3aa: CASSEWPLAGTVIQETQYF; CDR3nt: TGTGCCAGCAGTGAATGGCCCCTGGCCGGGACAGTGATCCAAGAGACCCAGTACTTC
j_gene: TRBJ2-2; d_gene: .; abundance: .; v_gene: TRBV6-5; CDR3aa: CASSYSLYTGELFF; CDR3nt: TGTGCCAGCAGTTACTCACTCTACACCGGGGAGCTGTTTTTT
j_gene: TRBJ2-5; d_gene: TRBD1; abundance: .; v_gene: TRBV27; CDR3aa: CASGTPGQGAGTQYF; CDR3nt: TGTGCCAGCGGAACTCCGGGACAGGGGGCTGGGACCCAGTACTTC
j_gene: TRBJ2-7; d_gene: .; abundance: .; v_gene: TRBV5-1; CDR3aa: CASSRTPLGDEQYF; CDR3nt: TGCGCCAGCAGCCGGACACCACTTGGGGACGAGCAGTACTTC
j_gene: TRBJ1-1; d_gene: TRBD1; abundance: once; v_gene: TRBV5-6; CDR3aa: CASSGDTDRGQENTEAFF; CDR3nt: TGTGCCAGCAGCGGAGACACGGACAGGGGGCAGGAGAACACTGAAGCTTTCTTT
j_gene: TRBJ2-2; d_gene: .; abundance: .; v_gene: TRBV4-3; CDR3aa: CASSQGRQDTGELFF; CDR3nt: TGCGCCAGCAGCCAAGGGCGGCAAGACACCGGGGAGCTGTTTTTT
j_gene: TRBJ2-2; d_gene: .; abundance: .; v_gene: TRBV7-9; CDR3aa: CANPRGTGELFF; CDR3nt: TGTGCCAACCCACGGGGGACCGGGGAGCTGTTTTTT
j_gene: TRBJ1-2; d_gene: .; abundance: few; v_gene: TRBV9; CDR3aa: CASSVRQGGANYGYTF; CDR3nt: TGTGCCAGCAGCGTACGGCAGGGAGGGGCGAACTATGGCTACACCTTC